This is a list of T cell receptor beta chains from one sample in a study of cytomegalovirus exposure and HLA in healthy donors. Profiled with immunoSEQ multiplex PCR; TCRdb holds only in-frame clones, not every one. The data show approximately 150,000 clones, about four fifths seen once. The sequenced sample consisted of PBMCs. The source is a woman aged 18-30 years in good health and CMV-seropositive. Both conserved end residues are part of each CDR3. D genes are given only for firm matches. Clone sizes are given selectively: once, few, many, or a class where the clone is expanded.

v_call: TRBV6-1; j_call: TRBJ2-7; d_call: NA; clone_size: few; cdr3_aa: CASSRPGISSYEQYF; cdr3_nt: TGTGCCAGCAGTCGCCCCGGGATTAGCTCCTACGAGCAGTACTTC
v_call: TRBV6-5; j_call: TRBJ2-7; d_call: NA; clone_size: once; cdr3_aa: CASSYSVPSYEQYF; cdr3_nt: TGTGCCAGCAGTTACAGCGTTCCCAGCTACGAGCAGTACTTC
v_call: TRBV5-4; j_call: TRBJ1-3; d_call: NA; clone_size: once; cdr3_aa: CATSGPGRGGYSGNTIYF; cdr3_nt: TGTGCCACCTCCGGCCCGGGGCGAGGGGGTTACTCTGGAAACACCATATATTTT
v_call: TRBV4-2; j_call: TRBJ1-4; d_call: TRBD1; clone_size: NA; cdr3_aa: CASSQPQGTNEKLFF; cdr3_nt: TGTGCCAGCAGCCAGCCACAGGGGACAAATGAAAAACTGTTTTTT
v_call: TRBV14; j_call: TRBJ2-7; d_call: NA; clone_size: once; cdr3_aa: CASSQKGGYEQYF; cdr3_nt: TGTGCCAGCAGCCAAAAAGGGGGCTACGAGCAGTACTTC
v_call: TRBV7-2; j_call: TRBJ1-6; d_call: NA; clone_size: once; cdr3_aa: CASSLRGNSPLHF; cdr3_nt: TGTGCCAGCAGCTTACGGGGAAATTCACCCCTCCACTTT
v_call: TRBV30; j_call: TRBJ2-7; d_call: NA; clone_size: NA; cdr3_aa: CAWSFGRAYEQYF; cdr3_nt: TGTGCCTGGAGCTTCGGCAGGGCCTACGAGCAGTACTTC
v_call: TRBV19; j_call: TRBJ2-1; d_call: TRBD2; clone_size: once; cdr3_aa: CASRRGANEQFF; cdr3_nt: TGTGCCAGTAGGCGGGGGGCCAATGAGCAGTTCTTC
v_call: TRBV6-1; j_call: TRBJ2-7; d_call: NA; clone_size: NA; cdr3_aa: CASSEVPGGGASSYEQYF; cdr3_nt: TGTGCCAGCAGTGAAGTCCCTGGTGGGGGGGCCTCATCCTACGAGCAGTACTTC
v_call: TRBV4-1; j_call: TRBJ2-7; d_call: TRBD1; clone_size: NA; cdr3_aa: CASSQDGQGGYEQYF; cdr3_nt: TGCGCCAGCAGCCAAGATGGACAGGGGGGCTACGAGCAGTACTTC
v_call: TRBV19; j_call: TRBJ1-5; d_call: TRBD1; clone_size: NA; cdr3_aa: CASSGTWGTGANQPQHF; cdr3_nt: TGTGCCAGTAGTGGAACTTGGGGGACAGGGGCCAATCAGCCCCAGCATTTT
v_call: TRBV7-2; j_call: TRBJ1-2; d_call: TRBD1; clone_size: NA; cdr3_aa: CASSLLRDRENGYTF; cdr3_nt: TGTGCCAGCAGCCTTCTCCGGGACAGGGAGAATGGCTACACCTTC
v_call: TRBV7-2; j_call: TRBJ2-1; d_call: TRBD2; clone_size: NA; cdr3_aa: CASSPWGTSGTTNEQFF; cdr3_nt: TGTGCCAGCAGCCCCTGGGGGACTAGCGGGACCACCAATGAGCAGTTCTTC
v_call: TRBV12-5; j_call: TRBJ1-2; d_call: NA; clone_size: NA; cdr3_aa: CASGLGTDVDGYTF; cdr3_nt: TGTGCTAGTGGTTTGGGGACAGACGTGGATGGCTACACCTTC
v_call: TRBV5-6; j_call: TRBJ2-5; d_call: TRBD2; clone_size: NA; cdr3_aa: CASSLVGSGRQETQYF; cdr3_nt: TGTGCCAGCAGCTTGGTCGGTAGCGGGCGACAAGAGACCCAGTACTTC
v_call: TRBV19; j_call: TRBJ2-5; d_call: TRBD2; clone_size: few; cdr3_aa: CASSNGGRQETQYF; cdr3_nt: TGTGCCAGTAGTAACGGGGGGAGACAAGAGACCCAGTACTTC
v_call: TRBV28; j_call: TRBJ1-5; d_call: NA; clone_size: NA; cdr3_aa: CASFDRSNQPQHF; cdr3_nt: TGTGCCAGTTTCGACAGGTCCAATCAGCCCCAGCATTTT
v_call: TRBV19; j_call: TRBJ1-1; d_call: NA; clone_size: NA; cdr3_aa: CASAIPGRENTEAFF; cdr3_nt: TGTGCCAGTGCCATCCCTGGCAGGGAGAACACTGAAGCTTTCTTT
v_call: TRBV5-6; j_call: TRBJ2-7; d_call: TRBD1; clone_size: once; cdr3_aa: CASSLGPGQGLYEQYF; cdr3_nt: TGTGCCAGCAGCTTGGGACCGGGACAGGGCCTCTACGAGCAGTACTTC
v_call: TRBV6-5; j_call: TRBJ1-5; d_call: NA; clone_size: NA; cdr3_aa: CASSPFRRDQPQHF; cdr3_nt: TGTGCCAGCAGTCCCTTCCGGAGGGATCAGCCCCAGCATTTT
v_call: TRBV29-1; j_call: TRBJ2-7; d_call: NA; clone_size: once; cdr3_aa: CSVEWANTYEQYF; cdr3_nt: TGCAGCGTTGAGTGGGCTAACACCTACGAGCAGTACTTC
v_call: TRBV28; j_call: TRBJ2-1; d_call: NA; clone_size: NA; cdr3_aa: CASSLGGIRPIDEQFF; cdr3_nt: TGTGCCAGCAGTTTAGGGGGGATTAGGCCCATCGATGAGCAGTTCTTC
v_call: TRBV28; j_call: TRBJ1-2; d_call: TRBD1; clone_size: NA; cdr3_aa: CATRQGAIYGYTF; cdr3_nt: TGTGCCACCAGACAGGGGGCGATCTATGGCTACACCTTC
v_call: TRBV5-4; j_call: TRBJ2-5; d_call: TRBD2; clone_size: NA; cdr3_aa: CASSLLPFRGGETQYF; cdr3_nt: TGTGCCAGCAGCTTGTTGCCGTTCCGGGGGGGGGAGACCCAGTACTTC
v_call: TRBV4-2; j_call: TRBJ2-5; d_call: TRBD2; clone_size: NA; cdr3_aa: CASSHSSWTSGGDGETQYF; cdr3_nt: TGTGCCAGCAGCCACTCCAGTTGGACTAGCGGGGGGGATGGGGAGACCCAGTACTTC
v_call: TRBV7-8; j_call: TRBJ1-2; d_call: NA; clone_size: few; cdr3_aa: CASSLQGRFHYGYTF; cdr3_nt: TGTGCCAGCAGCTTACAGGGAAGGTTTCACTATGGCTACACCTTC
v_call: TRBV2; j_call: TRBJ1-5; d_call: TRBD1; clone_size: NA; cdr3_aa: CASTGTDNQPQHF; cdr3_nt: TGTGCCAGTACCGGGACAGATAATCAGCCCCAGCATTTT
v_call: TRBV10-3; j_call: TRBJ1-1; d_call: TRBD1; clone_size: NA; cdr3_aa: CAISETGGGLMNTEAFF; cdr3_nt: TGTGCCATCAGTGAGACAGGGGGCGGCTTGATGAACACTGAAGCTTTCTTT
v_call: TRBV4-1; j_call: TRBJ1-1; d_call: NA; clone_size: NA; cdr3_aa: CASSQVVSETNTEAFF; cdr3_nt: TGCGCCAGCAGCCAAGTCGTCAGCGAAACCAACACTGAAGCTTTCTTT
v_call: TRBV19; j_call: TRBJ2-3; d_call: NA; clone_size: few; cdr3_aa: CASTPKGGRTDTQYF; cdr3_nt: TGTGCCAGTACTCCAAAGGGGGGGAGAACAGATACGCAGTATTTT
v_call: TRBV2; j_call: TRBJ2-2; d_call: TRBD2; clone_size: NA; cdr3_aa: CASRNLAGGYTGELFF; cdr3_nt: TGTGCCAGCAGGAACCTAGCGGGGGGATACACCGGGGAGCTGTTTTTT
v_call: TRBV6-6; j_call: TRBJ1-1; d_call: NA; clone_size: few; cdr3_aa: CASSYGLDHQNTEAFF; cdr3_nt: TGTGCCAGCAGTTACGGCCTTGATCATCAGAACACTGAAGCTTTCTTT
v_call: TRBV5-4; j_call: TRBJ1-6; d_call: TRBD1; clone_size: NA; cdr3_aa: CASSHTPGQGGSPLHF; cdr3_nt: TGTGCCAGCAGCCATACCCCGGGACAGGGTGGTTCACCCCTCCACTTT
v_call: TRBV7-9; j_call: TRBJ2-5; d_call: TRBD2; clone_size: NA; cdr3_aa: CASSSLAVETQYF; cdr3_nt: TGTGCCAGCAGCTCCCTAGCGGTAGAGACCCAGTACTTC
v_call: TRBV6-4; j_call: TRBJ2-7; d_call: NA; clone_size: NA; cdr3_aa: CASSGGRGYYEQYF; cdr3_nt: TGTGCCAGCAGTGGTGGCCGGGGGTACTACGAGCAGTACTTC
v_call: TRBV6-1; j_call: TRBJ1-2; d_call: NA; clone_size: NA; cdr3_aa: CASSEAGNLGDYGYTF; cdr3_nt: TGTGCCAGCAGTGAAGCCGGCAATCTGGGAGACTATGGCTACACCTTC
v_call: TRBV7-8; j_call: TRBJ1-1; d_call: NA; clone_size: NA; cdr3_aa: CASSLNSGRENTEAFF; cdr3_nt: TGTGCCAGCAGCCTGAACAGTGGACGGGAGAACACTGAAGCTTTCTTT
v_call: TRBV7-9; j_call: TRBJ2-1; d_call: TRBD1; clone_size: NA; cdr3_aa: CASSSGTGLNNEQFF; cdr3_nt: TGTGCCAGCAGCTCCGGGACAGGGCTGAATAATGAGCAGTTCTTC